This section outlines one T cell receptor beta chain sequence together with its context. These data come from a study of OX40 agonist ivuxolimab in advanced cancers. The data were produced by immunoSEQ multiplex PCR, yet TCRdb's version contains in-frame clones alone and is incomplete. The sample consists of some 95,000 clones, 90% to 95% of them appearing once. The sequencing used CD4+ or CD8+ T cells sorted from blood, collected in a trial of the OX40 agonist ivuxolimab. This clonotype originated in an adult with an advanced solid tumor such as melanoma, head and neck, liver or kidney cancer.

The CDR3 DNA reads TGTGCCAGCAGCCGGGTTCGTGAAGGCTACACCTTC. This translates into CASSRVREGYTF. The chain employs TRBV13 and TRBJ1-2; D not resolved. The V end was cut by 5 bases, the J end by 8 bases, with 12 bases between. Germline V gene data show CDR1 as PRHDT and CDR2 as FYEKMQ (reference sequence). CDR3 length: 12 amino acids.